The table lists the clone carrying this T cell receptor (beta chain) with many counts. Its target is unknown. The data derive from a study of identical twins. Findings and limits, study-wide: Instead of following the same donors, the conclusions were based on cross-sectional statistical analysis. An excess of low generation probability was shown by twin-shared out-of-frame alpha sequences.

CDR3 length: 14 residues. Germline CDR1 reads KGHDR; CDR2 reads SFDVKD. After removal of 3 bases from V and 5 bases from J, the junction contained 2 bases not matched to a gene. Donors uniformly comprised healthy Caucasians. TCRdb processed the 5' RACE reads anew with MiXCR; each CDR3 protein has one entry. The repertoire consists of 300,000 or so distinct CDR3 sequences, with roughly 10% occurring once and the leading ten covering approximately 6.6%. These same records also appear under a second study, on yellow fever vaccine responses in identical twins. That paper states: In identical twins, vaccine T cell responses appeared partly shared and partly individual.

The TCR sequence derives from a woman aged 18-29 years in good health. The sample comprised CD8+ T cells sorted from blood. The rearrangement uses TRBV24-1 and TRBJ2-1; TRBD1 agrees at 8 bases. In nucleotides, the CDR3 is TGTGCCACCAGTGATCTGGACAGGGACAATGAGCAGTTCTTC. Protein: CATSDLDRDNEQFF.